Listed here is a single T cell receptor beta chain. This clonotype turned up a few times. Its antigen is still unknown. Per-nucleotide qualities are absent, and no much larger clonotype sits a single base away. This record comes from a study of CD8 T cells in ankylosing spondylitis (dated by TCRdb to between 2016 and 2019). Study-level background: The study set out to find disease-linked TCR variants by profiling T cell receptor beta repertoires in ankylosing spondylitis patients and healthy donors. The whole study cohort included roughly 110 healthy donors and about two dozen ankylosing spondylitis patients. Peripheral blood samples were taken, and synovial fluid was additionally collected from ankylosing spondylitis patients. The investigation overall reported the following: The disease-linked clones were reported as significantly enriched in matched synovial fluid samples from ankylosing spondylitis patients. Some TCR beta motif variants had previously been reported in synovial fluid and blood of reactive arthritis patients, which suggested common disease-initiation mechanisms. A TCR beta motif made up of fewer than 10 highly homologous amino acid variants appeared to be characteristic of blood from ankylosing spondylitis patients. The disease-linked clones showed a CD8+ phenotype and occurred at relatively low frequencies in peripheral blood.

At the junction V is shortened by 4 bases and J by 2 bases, with 10 bases in between. The germline V gene supplies CDR1 MGHRA and CDR2 YSYEKL. From its cysteine to its phenylalanine, the CDR3 spans 14 amino acids. Only CDR3 DNA remains: 42 bases, in frame from the first base. Sequencer: Illumina HiSeq 2500. Quantitative 5'-RACE with molecular barcodes was the method used to prepare the TCR beta libraries. In the source study's methods: Disease-linked TCR variants were identified with a new computational method built on a probabilistic model of VDJ rearrangement. In TCRdb, the public reads were trimmed at Q25 with fastp and aligned with MiXCR, with productive beta chains retained. Every distinct CDR3 protein forms one entry, paired with its most common genes and DNA. The V and J calls were not made by the authors but by TCRdb's processing. The sample data list just under 350,000 distinct CDR3 sequences, and about 15% of these were observed just once. The ten largest account for 0.95% to 1.4% of the sample.

The sequencing input was blood, either unsorted or a sorted T cell fraction (not recorded which). The rearrangement combines TRBV4-1 with TRBJ2-3; the D gene is perhaps TRBD2, on 5 matching bases. The TCR sequence derives from a male donor with ankylosing spondylitis or in good health (not recorded which). Read as DNA, the sequence is TGCGCCAGCAGCCTGCTAGCAGACACAGATACGCAGTATTTT. This translates into CASSLLADTDTQYF.